This passage covers 10 T cell receptor beta chains from one sample sequenced in a study of T-cell memory formation after mild COVID-19. In TCRdb, the 5' RACE reads were re-called with MiXCR into one record per CDR3 protein. This sample has 190,000 or so distinct CDR3 sequences; 27% occur once, and the top ten carry about 10%. The specimen sequenced was PBMCs or a T cell subset sorted from them (not recorded which). The receptors were sampled from an adult woman who had mild COVID-19 (a few samples of this study predate the infection). Cell type and time point are not known.

This clonotype was detected a few times. This chain joins TRBV7-6 and TRBJ2-4, with a tentative D call TRBD2 (6 bases). CDR1 is SGHVS and CDR2 is FNYEAQ in the germline V gene. The CDR3 has 16 amino acids. Between the trimmed V and J ends, which lost 5 bases and 8 bases, there was a span of 22 bases. For the CDR3, the DNA is TGTGCCAGCAGCCCCGGTCTCGGTACTAGCAGGGACATTCAGTACTTC. Its translation is CASSPGLGTSRDIQYF.

V and J are TRBV6-1 and TRBJ2-5; weak D call: TRBD2 (5 bases). CDR1 MNHNS and CDR2 SASEGT come from the germline V gene. CDR3 length equals 14 residues. The V end lost 4 bases, the J end lost 1 base, and 10 bases lay between the germline ends. The CDR3 DNA is TGTGCCAGCAGTGGAGGGCGGGCCCAAGAGACCCAGTACTTC. Amino acids: CASSGGRAQETQYF.

This clonotype was seen only a few times. The chain carries TRBV12-3 or TRBV12-4 and TRBJ2-3, with TRBD2 matching 7 bases. V gave up 7 bases and J gave up 4 bases; unmatched junction bases: 11. This CDR3 contains 15 residues. The CDR3 loop reads CASTPRRREADTQYF. Here the CDR3 DNA reads TGTGCCAGCACCCCTCGACGACGGGAGGCAGATACGCAGTATTTT.

V and J are TRBV12-3 or TRBV12-4 and TRBJ1-1; D gene ambiguous. V was pared by 7 bases and J by 4 bases, with 13 bases between. This CDR3 comprises 13 residues. CDR3 amino acids: CASKPREGTEAFF. In DNA, the CDR3 is TGTGCCAGCAAACCAAGGGAGGGCACTGAAGCTTTCTTT.

The chain employs TRBV7-9 and TRBJ2-3; 13 bases are a match to TRBD2. The length of the CDR3 is 17 residues. The germline gives CDR1 SEHNR, CDR2 FQNEAQ (reference sequence). The V and J ends lost 5 bases and 0 bases, in that order; junction bases with no gene match: 5. CDR3 sequence: CASSPRTSGGSTDTQYF. For the CDR3, the DNA is TGTGCCAGCAGCCCACGGACTAGCGGGGGCAGCACAGATACGCAGTATTTT.

V and J are TRBV5-1 and TRBJ2-3; D might be TRBD1 or TRBD2, each matching 5 bases. The CDR3 sequence is 17 residues long. Between the trimmed V and J ends, which lost 1 base and 0 bases, there was a span of 15 bases. The V gene's germline CDR1 is SGHRS and CDR2 YFSETQ. The CDR3 region is CASSLFGARPSTDTQYF. DNA for the CDR3: TGCGCCAGCAGCTTGTTCGGGGCGAGACCTAGCACAGATACGCAGTATTTT.

The gene calls are TRBV12-3 or TRBV12-4 and TRBJ2-5; 8 nucleotides agree with TRBD1. The junction had 3 bases not matched to a gene; V was cut back by 4 bases and J by 2 bases. CDR3 length: 14 residues. The DNA of the CDR3 is TGTGCCAGCAGTTCGGACAGGGTACAAGAGACCCAGTACTTC. This codes for CASSSDRVQETQYF.

The rearrangement uses TRBV7-9 and TRBJ2-1; D is unresolved. The ends were cut back, 5 bases at V and 10 bases at J, with 12 bases in the middle. Germline CDR1 and CDR2: SEHNR and FQNEAQ (reference sequence). This CDR3 spans 12 amino acids. CDR3 in amino acids: CASSPIGREQFF. In DNA, the CDR3 is TGTGCCAGCAGCCCCATAGGTAGAGAGCAGTTCTTC.

The V gene is TRBV6-1, the J gene TRBJ1-1, with no clear D. The CDR3 runs to 13 residues. Trimming took 7 bases from V and 1 from J, leaving 10 bases between them. The V gene's germline CDR1 is MNHNS and CDR2 SASEGT. CDR3 DNA: TGTGCCAGCATGAGGGTCAGGAACACTGAAGCTTTCTTT. It codes for CASMRVRNTEAFF.

This clonotype was seen ten or more times. The CDR3 spells CSVDPGTAPGELFF. The CDR3 region has the DNA TGCAGCGTGGATCCCGGGACCGCGCCCGGGGAGCTGTTTTTT. The rearrangement links TRBV29-1 to TRBJ2-2; the D call may be TRBD1 or TRBD2 (5 bases each). Germline loops: CDR1 SQVTM, CDR2 ANQGSEA. This CDR3 region has 14 residues. Trimming took 6 bases from V and 6 from J, leaving 17 bases between them.